This T cell receptor (beta chain) was identified during a study of T cells after yellow fever vaccination. Template-switching 5'RACE yielded the TCR cDNA; a universal primer site and UMIs were added in the process. TCRdb analysed the 5' RACE reads with MiXCR anew, one entry per CDR3 protein. The table lists 25,000 to 40,000 distinct CDR3 sequences, approximately 6.6% of them singletons. This clonotype was picked up many times. V trimming: 3 bases; J trimming: 7 bases; junction bases outside the gene matches: 7. The germline V gene encodes CDR1 MNHEY and CDR2 SMNVEV (reference sequence). There are 15 residues in the CDR3. Points from the study as a whole: Reappearance after the booster was observed for most primary-vaccination clones (around 96% CD4, over 70% CD8).

The sequencing here drew on PBMCs, either bulk or a sorted T-cell subset (CD4+, CD8+, memory, or dextramer-sorted; not recorded which), taken on the day of the first yellow fever vaccination. The chain combines TRBV27 with TRBJ2-1; 9 nucleotides match TRBD1. The sequence came from a young man who received the YFV17D yellow fever vaccine. CDR3 DNA: TGTGCCAGCAGTTTCGGACAGGGGACCACGAATGAGCAGTTCTTC. As protein: CASSFGQGTTNEQFF.